This is a list of T cell receptor beta chains from one sample in a study of blood T cell repertoires in COVID-19. Here immunoSEQ multiplex PCR was the method, and the copy in TCRdb shows in-frame clones only, minus some. Among roughly 200,000 clones, around 83% were seen once, and the ten largest hold roughly 8.6%. The sequencing sample was made of peripheral blood. The origin of the receptors is a man aged 35 to 55 with active or convalescent COVID-19. Both conserved end residues are part of each CDR3. The order of the fields is J gene, V gene, D gene, clone size, CDR3 protein, CDR3 DNA. D genes are given only for firm matches. Part of the rows lack a size; the others show once, few, many or a class for expanded clones.

>TRBJ1-5|TRBV19|TRBD1|NA
CASSMSPGGSSQPQHF
TGTGCCAGTAGTATGTCCCCAGGGGGCTCAAGCCAGCCCCAGCATTTT
>TRBJ1-5|TRBV4-1|NA|NA
CASSQDETVNNQPQHF
TGCGCCAGCAGCCAAGATGAGACAGTCAACAATCAGCCCCAGCATTTT
>TRBJ1-2|TRBV19|NA|NA
CASSIDSRPNYGYTF
TGTGCCAGTAGTATCGACAGCAGACCTAACTATGGCTACACCTTC
>TRBJ1-1|TRBV2|NA|NA
CASSELGSNTEAFF
TGTGCCAGCAGTGAGCTGGGCTCGAACACTGAAGCTTTCTTT
>TRBJ1-2|TRBV7-2|TRBD1|NA
CASSSDPGQGYGYTF
TGTGCCAGCAGCTCCGACCCGGGACAGGGGTATGGCTACACCTTC
>TRBJ1-2|TRBV2|TRBD1|NA
CATRDRVNYGYTF
TGTGCCACCAGAGACAGGGTTAACTATGGCTACACCTTC
>TRBJ1-1|TRBV19|NA|NA
CASSQTGRENTEAFF
TGTGCCAGTAGTCAAACCGGGAGGGAGAACACTGAAGCTTTCTTT
>TRBJ1-2|TRBV3-1/TRBV3-2|NA|NA
CASSHSLGYTF
TGTGCCAGCAGCCATTCTTTGGGCTACACCTTC
>TRBJ1-5|TRBV7-8|TRBD1|once
CASSLGGPGQGAKGNQPQHF
TGTGCCAGCAGCTTAGGGGGACCGGGACAGGGGGCGAAGGGCAATCAGCCCCAGCATTTT
>TRBJ1-4|TRBV4-2|TRBD1|NA
CASSLTNQGALEKLFF
TGTGCCAGCAGCCTTACGAACCAGGGGGCGTTAGAAAAACTGTTTTTT
>TRBJ1-6|TRBV7-2|NA|NA
CASSIRGLGLANRSPLHF
TGTGCCAGCAGCATTAGAGGTCTTGGGTTGGCGAATAGATCACCCCTCCACTTT
>TRBJ2-3|TRBV7-8|TRBD1|NA
CASSASPQGAADTQYF
TGTGCCAGCAGCGCCTCTCCACAGGGGGCGGCAGATACGCAGTATTTT
>TRBJ1-4|TRBV7-2|TRBD1|NA
CASSLGLPGGGEKLFF
TGTGCCAGCAGCTTGGGACTCCCCGGAGGGGGCGAAAAACTGTTTTTT
>TRBJ1-3|TRBV5-8|TRBD1|NA
CASSTAGQGRNTIYF
TGTGCCAGCAGCACTGCCGGACAGGGGAGGAACACCATATATTTT
>TRBJ1-2|TRBV7-2|NA|NA
CASSLAGLANYGYTF
TGTGCCAGCAGCTTAGCGGGCCTTGCTAACTATGGCTACACCTTC
>TRBJ1-5|TRBV7-9|TRBD1|NA
CASSKTGNQPQHF
TGTGCCAGCAGCAAGACAGGGAATCAGCCCCAGCATTTT
>TRBJ2-3|TRBV29-1|NA|NA
CSVINRDFHYF
TGCAGCGTAATCAACCGGGACTTTCACTATTTT
>TRBJ1-5|TRBV7-9|NA|NA
CASSFEDSNQPQHF
TGTGCCAGCAGCTTTGAGGATAGCAATCAGCCCCAGCATTTT
>TRBJ2-5|TRBV5-6|TRBD1|NA
CASSLDGTVAQETQYF
TGTGCCAGCAGCTTGGACGGGACAGTAGCCCAAGAGACCCAGTACTTC
>TRBJ1-1|TRBV3-1/TRBV3-2|NA|NA
CASSQVSGNAEAFF
TGTGCCAGCAGCCAAGTTTCAGGGAACGCTGAAGCTTTCTTT
>TRBJ2-7|TRBV11-3|TRBD1|NA
CASSPTTGVHEQYF
TGTGCCAGCAGCCCTACCACAGGGGTCCACGAGCAGTACTTC
>TRBJ1-4|TRBV2|NA|NA
CASSKSRQWEKLFF
TGTGCCAGCAGTAAATCCAGACAATGGGAAAAACTGTTTTTT
>TRBJ2-2|TRBV7-3|TRBD1|NA
CASSTGLRGLDTGELFF
TGTGCCAGCAGCACCGGTTTGAGGGGGCTAGACACCGGGGAGCTGTTTTTT
>TRBJ1-2|TRBV27|NA|NA
CASSFRGSGGYTF
TGTGCCAGCAGTTTTAGAGGAAGCGGGGGCTACACCTTC